A selection of T cell receptor beta chains follows, all from one sample in a study of shared clonotypes between healthy human individuals. The assay was immunoSEQ multiplex PCR, and TCRdb's table has in-frame clones only and misses some. The table records about 1.5 million clones, 95% to 99% of them present only once. The sample comprised naive CD4+ T cells sorted from blood. These receptors all stem from a man younger than 45 in good health. The conserved cysteine and the conserved F or W are not part of the CDR3 here.

V: TRBV29-1; J: TRBJ2-3; CDR3: SVDLSDTQY
V: TRBV9; J: TRBJ2-1; CDR3: ASSVVSGRGNNEQF
V: TRBV5-5; J: TRBJ2-7; CDR3: ASSSSGIDEQY
V: TRBV9; J: TRBJ1-2; CDR3: ASSVRSWGTGYGYT
V: TRBV25-1; J: TRBJ2-5; CDR3: ASSEGMWAIQETQY
V: TRBV27; J: TRBJ1-1; CDR3: ASRPHRTGSAEAF
V: TRBV2; J: TRBJ1-5; CDR3: ASSEAQRGAGNQPQH
V: TRBV25-1; J: TRBJ2-1; CDR3: ASSGGQGKSSYNEQF
V: TRBV4-1; J: TRBJ2-1; CDR3: ASSQELVKPSEQF
V: TRBV11-2; J: TRBJ1-1; CDR3: ASSLEFSLADRGFTEAF
V: TRBV5-1; J: TRBJ1-1; CDR3: ASSPAGGWGTEAF
V: TRBV6-5; J: TRBJ2-4; CDR3: ASSVRGLAKNIQY
V: TRBV7-2; J: TRBJ2-1; CDR3: ASSLTSGRYNEQF
V: TRBV6-1; J: TRBJ2-1; CDR3: ASSEMTYNEQF
V: TRBV5-4; J: TRBJ2-7; CDR3: ASSPSGGTGFYEQY
V: TRBV28; J: TRBJ2-1; CDR3: ASSFSLGTSDVSSYNEQF
V: TRBV25-1; J: TRBJ2-1; CDR3: AVAGVGEQF
V: TRBV5-4; J: TRBJ2-1; CDR3: ASSFGLADYNEQF
V: TRBV28; J: TRBJ2-3; CDR3: ASNPAGWLTDTQY
V: TRBV27; J: TRBJ2-3; CDR3: ASSLLGLAGVGTDTQY
V: TRBV7-9; J: TRBJ2-3; CDR3: ASSSLGADTQY